A selection of T cell receptor beta chains follows, all from one sample in a study of blood T cell repertoires in COVID-19. Using immunoSEQ multiplex PCR, the repertoire was profiled, and TCRdb retains in-frame clones only, with some absent. The table shows 70,000 to 100,000 clones, with roughly 88% occurring only once. Input material: peripheral blood. The receptors originated from a human donor in a cohort sampled during active COVID-19. Both conserved end residues are part of each CDR3. The order of the fields is CDR3 protein, CDR3 DNA, D gene, clone size, J gene, V gene. The D gene is left open where the match is weak. Size is omitted from some rows. Given values are once, few, many or a class for expanded clones.

CDR3: CASSPTGTGNGEQYF
DNA: TGTGCCAGCAGCCCAACCGGGACAGGGAATGGCGAGCAGTACTTC
D: TRBD1
size: -
J: TRBJ2-7
V: TRBV7-9

CDR3: CASSSKTHQPQHF
DNA: TGTGCCAGCAGCTCAAAAACTCATCAGCCCCAGCATTTT
D: -
size: once
J: TRBJ1-5
V: TRBV7-8

CDR3: CASSSAGTGKYGYTF
DNA: TGTGCCAGCAGCTCTGCCGGGACAGGGAAGTATGGCTACACCTTC
D: TRBD1
size: -
J: TRBJ1-2
V: TRBV7-6

CDR3: CASSAGRGREGYTF
DNA: TGCGCCAGCAGCGCAGGCAGGGGGCGTGAGGGCTACACCTTC
D: TRBD1
size: -
J: TRBJ1-2
V: TRBV5-1

CDR3: CASSSASDRADEKLFF
DNA: TGTGCCAGCAGTTCCGCCTCTGACAGGGCAGACGAAAAACTGTTTTTT
D: TRBD1
size: -
J: TRBJ1-4
V: TRBV5-4

CDR3: CASGTGLAGGTDTQYF
DNA: TGTGCTAGTGGTACCGGACTAGCGGGGGGCACAGATACGCAGTATTTT
D: TRBD2
size: -
J: TRBJ2-3
V: TRBV12-5

CDR3: CASSIALEAFF
DNA: TGTGCCAGTAGTATTGCGCTTGAAGCTTTCTTT
D: -
size: -
J: TRBJ1-1
V: TRBV19

CDR3: CASSLVLGNTIYF
DNA: TGTGCCAGCAGTTTAGTCCTTGGAAACACCATATATTTT
D: -
size: -
J: TRBJ1-3
V: TRBV12-3/TRBV12-4

CDR3: CASSHQPGPTGTDTQYF
DNA: TGCGCCAGCAGCCATCAGCCCGGACCGACAGGCACAGATACGCAGTATTTT
D: -
size: -
J: TRBJ2-3
V: TRBV4-1

CDR3: CASSLLADKETQYF
DNA: TGTGCCAGCAGTTTACTAGCGGATAAAGAGACCCAGTACTTC
D: TRBD2
size: once
J: TRBJ2-5
V: TRBV27

CDR3: CASSPRGQGTTYEQYF
DNA: TGTGCCAGCAGCCCTAGGGGACAGGGGACCACCTACGAGCAGTACTTC
D: TRBD1
size: -
J: TRBJ2-7
V: TRBV6-2/TRBV6-3

CDR3: CASSLAGENLHEQYF
DNA: TGCGCCAGCAGCTTGGCCGGAGAAAACCTTCACGAGCAGTACTTC
D: -
size: -
J: TRBJ2-7
V: TRBV5-1

CDR3: CASSLAAGDAIYNEQFF
DNA: TGTGCCAGCAGCTTAGCTGCAGGGGATGCGATTTACAATGAGCAGTTCTTC
D: -
size: -
J: TRBJ2-1
V: TRBV11-3

CDR3: CASSPREGNEQYF
DNA: TGTGCCAGCTCACCGCGGGAGGGCAACGAGCAGTACTTC
D: TRBD2
size: -
J: TRBJ2-7
V: TRBV18

CDR3: CASSWGGGNNEQFF
DNA: TGCGCCAGCAGCTGGGGCGGGGGGAACAATGAGCAGTTCTTC
D: TRBD2
size: -
J: TRBJ2-1
V: TRBV5-1

CDR3: CASRDYGTGGGETQYF
DNA: TGTGCCAGCAGGGATTACGGGACAGGGGGAGGAGAGACCCAGTACTTC
D: TRBD1
size: -
J: TRBJ2-5
V: TRBV28

CDR3: CASSLRAGLAGASYEQYF
DNA: TGCGCCAGCAGCTTGAGGGCCGGACTAGCGGGGGCCTCCTACGAGCAGTACTTC
D: TRBD2
size: -
J: TRBJ2-7
V: TRBV5-1

CDR3: CASQGAGRFIQYF
DNA: TGTGCCAGCCAGGGGGCAGGAAGATTCATTCAGTACTTC
D: TRBD1
size: -
J: TRBJ2-4
V: TRBV6-5

CDR3: CASSYRTKDTEAFF
DNA: TGTGCCAGCAGCTACCGGACAAAGGACACTGAAGCTTTCTTT
D: -
size: -
J: TRBJ1-1
V: TRBV11-3

CDR3: CASSAVSSKETQYF
DNA: TGTGCCAGCAGTGCTGTATCTAGCAAGGAGACCCAGTACTTC
D: -
size: -
J: TRBJ2-5
V: TRBV2

CDR3: CASSQEEGPTGELFF
DNA: TGCGCCAGCAGCCAAGAGGAGGGGCCAACCGGGGAGCTGTTTTTT
D: -
size: -
J: TRBJ2-2
V: TRBV4-3

CDR3: CASTILTGRNTGELFF
DNA: TGTGCCAGTACCATTCTGACAGGGAGGAACACCGGGGAGCTGTTTTTT
D: TRBD1
size: -
J: TRBJ2-2
V: TRBV19

CDR3: CASSQDSVRAAYEQYF
DNA: TGTGCCAGCAGCCAAGATTCTGTCAGGGCCGCCTACGAGCAGTACTTC
D: -
size: -
J: TRBJ2-7
V: TRBV14

CDR3: CASSGSAPNTHTDTQYF
DNA: TGTGCCAGCAGTGGATCCGCTCCGAACACACACACAGATACGCAGTATTTT
D: -
size: -
J: TRBJ2-3
V: TRBV2

CDR3: CASRVGGRTDTQYF
DNA: TGTGCCAGCAGGGTTGGGGGCCGGACAGATACGCAGTATTTT
D: -
size: -
J: TRBJ2-3
V: TRBV6-5

CDR3: CASSEEGVGGYTF
DNA: TGTGCCAGCAGTGAAGAAGGGGTTGGGGGCTACACCTTC
D: -
size: few
J: TRBJ1-2
V: TRBV2

CDR3: CASTQGSGSSDTQYF
DNA: TGTGCCAGCACCCAAGGGAGCGGGAGCTCAGATACGCAGTATTTT
D: TRBD2
size: -
J: TRBJ2-3
V: TRBV7-9

CDR3: CASSTGTTNNSPLHF
DNA: TGTGCCAGCAGTACCGGGACAACAAATAATTCACCCCTCCACTTT
D: -
size: -
J: TRBJ1-6
V: TRBV27

CDR3: CASSPPTSGALVGTQYF
DNA: TGTGCCAGCAGCCCCCCGACTAGCGGGGCCCTAGTGGGTACGCAGTATTTT
D: TRBD2
size: -
J: TRBJ2-3
V: TRBV3-1/TRBV3-2

CDR3: CASSSDTIEAFF
DNA: TGTGCCAGCAGCTCGGACACAATTGAAGCTTTCTTT
D: -
size: -
J: TRBJ1-1
V: TRBV11-1

CDR3: CASSPGTGRGWETQYF
DNA: TGTGCCAGCAGCCCCGGGACGGGTAGGGGGTGGGAGACCCAGTACTTC
D: -
size: -
J: TRBJ2-5
V: TRBV11-3

CDR3: CASRTGNQPQHF
DNA: TGTGCCAGCAGGACAGGCAATCAGCCCCAGCATTTT
D: -
size: -
J: TRBJ1-5
V: TRBV6-6

CDR3: CASSRSGELFF
DNA: TGTGCCAGCAGCCGTTCCGGGGAGCTGTTTTTT
D: -
size: -
J: TRBJ2-2
V: TRBV7-6

CDR3: CASSLVPGYRGSNQPQHF
DNA: TGTGCCAGCAGCTTAGTGCCCGGATACAGGGGGAGCAATCAGCCCCAGCATTTT
D: TRBD1
size: few
J: TRBJ1-5
V: TRBV7-2

CDR3: CASSFRGDNEQFF
DNA: TGTGCCAGCAGCTTCAGGGGGGACAATGAGCAGTTCTTC
D: -
size: -
J: TRBJ2-1
V: TRBV7-3

CDR3: CATSSSGTYEQYF
DNA: TGTGCCACCAGCAGTTCGGGGACCTACGAGCAGTACTTC
D: -
size: -
J: TRBJ2-7
V: TRBV15

CDR3: CSVRGDSWSYEQYF
DNA: TGCAGCGTTCGTGGGGACAGCTGGTCCTACGAGCAGTACTTC
D: TRBD1
size: -
J: TRBJ2-7
V: TRBV29-1

CDR3: CASSSGTSMHEQYF
DNA: TGCGCCAGCAGCTCCGGGACTAGTATGCACGAGCAGTACTTC
D: TRBD2
size: once
J: TRBJ2-7
V: TRBV5-1

CDR3: CASSLLAGGQETQYF
DNA: TGTGCCAGCAGCTTACTAGCGGGAGGACAAGAGACCCAGTACTTC
D: TRBD2
size: -
J: TRBJ2-5
V: TRBV11-2

CDR3: CASSLWDRGDYGYTF
DNA: TGTGCCAGCAGCCTATGGGACAGGGGGGACTATGGCTACACCTTC
D: TRBD1
size: -
J: TRBJ1-2
V: TRBV7-9

CDR3: CASSPNLQPPKLFF
DNA: TGTGCCAGCAGCCCTAACCTTCAACCCCCAAAACTGTTTTTT
D: -
size: -
J: TRBJ1-4
V: TRBV14

CDR3: CAISGALAGGLLIF
DNA: TGTGCCATCAGTGGGGCACTAGCGGGGGGGCTCCTGATTTTC
D: TRBD2
size: -
J: TRBJ2-7
V: TRBV10-3

CDR3: CASSPAGWTSPPEQYF
DNA: TGTGCCAGCAGCCCAGCGGGTTGGACCTCGCCCCCCGAGCAGTACTTC
D: -
size: -
J: TRBJ2-7
V: TRBV11-1

CDR3: CASSLSMFGNQPQHF
DNA: TGTGCCAGCAGCTTGTCGATGTTCGGTAATCAGCCCCAGCATTTT
D: -
size: -
J: TRBJ1-5
V: TRBV5-6

CDR3: CASSQDTALGLNTGELFF
DNA: TGTGCCAGCAGCCAAGATACAGCACTAGGACTGAACACCGGGGAGCTGTTTTTT
D: -
size: -
J: TRBJ2-2
V: TRBV3-1/TRBV3-2

CDR3: CASSLDGSSTKQYF
DNA: TGTGCCAGCAGCTTAGATGGTAGCTCTACGAAGCAGTACTTC
D: -
size: few
J: TRBJ2-7
V: TRBV7-2

CDR3: CASSLLAGGRTGELFF
DNA: TGCGCCAGCAGCTTACTAGCGGGAGGGCGGACCGGGGAGCTGTTTTTT
D: TRBD2
size: -
J: TRBJ2-2
V: TRBV5-1

CDR3: CASSKGLAGGNKYEQYF
DNA: TGTGCCAGCAGCAAGGGACTAGCGGGAGGAAATAAGTACGAGCAGTACTTC
D: TRBD2
size: few
J: TRBJ2-7
V: TRBV11-3

CDR3: CAISETQGDTEAFF
DNA: TGTGCCATCAGTGAGACGCAGGGGGACACTGAAGCTTTCTTT
D: TRBD1
size: -
J: TRBJ1-1
V: TRBV10-3

CDR3: CASSKGTGNNQPQHF
DNA: TGTGCCAGCTCGAAGGGGACAGGGAACAATCAGCCCCAGCATTTT
D: TRBD1
size: -
J: TRBJ1-5
V: TRBV18

CDR3: CASSPTGGSGGYTF
DNA: TGTGCCAGCAGCCCTACAGGGGGCTCTGGTGGCTACACCTTC
D: TRBD1
size: -
J: TRBJ1-2
V: TRBV7-3

CDR3: CASSYGQNADTQYF
DNA: TGTGCCAGCAGCTATGGACAGAACGCAGATACGCAGTATTTT
D: -
size: -
J: TRBJ2-3
V: TRBV7-9